This entry lists 9 T cell receptor beta chains sequenced from one sample in a study of monozygotic twins with cystic fibrosis. Data came from immunoSEQ multiplex PCR; TCRdb stores just in-frame clones and leaves some out. The table has about 22,000 clones, around 87% seen once; the top ten hold around 1.2%. Sequenced: blood. All receptors come from a woman aged 25 to 45 with cystic fibrosis.

CDR3 region: CASSLVQGSHTEAFF. CDR3 coding DNA: TGTGCCAGCAGCCTAGTCCAGGGGTCGCACACTGAAGCTTTCTTT. This chain uses TRBV27 with TRBJ1-1; D might be TRBD1 (6 bases). CDR1 is MNHEY and CDR2 is SMNVEV in the germline V gene (reference sequence). This CDR3 comprises 15 residues. V lost 6 bases to trimming and J lost 3 bases, with 17 bases between them.

In regard to this clone: At one end, the junction sequence differs from germline, possibly due to a read error. The gene calls are TRBV28 and TRBJ2-7, with D possibly matching TRBD1 (6 bases). Germline V gene lookup returns CDR1 MDHEN and CDR2 SYDVKM. The CDR3 sequence is 14 residues long. CDR3 amino acids: CASSYPDRFYEQYF. The CDR3 DNA follows: TGTGCCAGCAGTTATCCCGACAGGTTCTACGAGCAGTACTTT.

V and J are TRBV5-6 and TRBJ1-1, with TRBD1 identical over 11 bases. The CDR3 totals 16 residues. J lost 1 base, V lost 2 bases, and 4 bases had no gene match. The germline V gene encodes CDR1 SGHDT and CDR2 YYEEEE. The CDR3 DNA reads TGTGCCAGCAGCTTTTGGACAGGGGGCGGGAACACTGAAGCTTTCTTT. It codes for CASSFWTGGGNTEAFF.

V and J are TRBV9 and TRBJ1-2; D not resolved. The CDR3 covers 15 residues. V was clipped by 4 bases and J by 3 bases, with 16 bases between them. Germline values: CDR1 SGDLS, CDR2 YYNGEE. The CDR3 region is CASSPQTQPDYGYTF. As DNA, the CDR3 is TGTGCCAGCAGCCCCCAGACCCAACCGGACTATGGCTACACCTTC.

This clone was counted once. The rearrangement joins TRBV5-4 to TRBJ1-2, with 10 positions matching TRBD1. From germline, CDR1 is SGHNT and CDR2 YYREEE (reference sequence). V lost 0 bases, J lost 11 bases, and 10 bases stayed unmatched. The CDR3 runs 15 residues. DNA of the CDR3: TGTGCCAGCAGCTTGGCCTCGGGACAGGGGCTCCCTTACACCTTC. It translates to CASSLASGQGLPYTF.

This clone was seen once. This sequence joins TRBV30 and TRBJ2-7, with a tentative D call TRBD1 (6 bases). CDR3 length: 12 amino acids. The V end lost 4 bases, the J end lost 3 bases, and 10 bases lay between the germline ends. Germline-derived CDR1 and CDR2 are GTSNPN and SVGIG (reference sequence). The CDR3 here is CAWTSDSYEQYF. CDR3 nucleotides: TGTGCCTGGACCTCGGACAGCTACGAGCAGTACTTC.

The chain uses TRBV18 and TRBJ2-3, with 7 bases matching TRBD1. The germline V gene encodes CDR1 KGHSH and CDR2 LQKENI. CDR3 length: 14 amino acids. After removal of 8 bases from V and 2 bases from J, the junction contained 7 bases not matched to a gene. As DNA, the CDR3 is TGTGCCAGCAACAGGGGTGGATCCACAGATACGCAGTATTTT. It specifies CASNRGGSTDTQYF.

The chain recombines TRBV25-1 with TRBJ2-7; D gene ambiguous. Trimming shortened V by 8 bases and J by 2 bases, and 13 bases separated the two germline ends. The CDR3 spans 13 residues. Germline CDR1 and CDR2: MGHDK and SYGVNS. CDR3 amino acids: CASSHSSAYEQYF. CDR3 nucleotides: TGTGCCAGCTCCCACTCGAGCGCCTACGAGCAGTACTTC.

The rearrangement uses TRBV5-5 and TRBJ2-1, with a possible D match to TRBD1 (6 bases). The CDR3 has 14 residues. V dropped 2 bases and J dropped 7 bases, with 13 bases sitting between them. Germline assignment: CDR1 SGHKS and CDR2 YYEKEE (reference sequence). This chain's CDR3 is CASSLQGPTNEQFF. The CDR3 DNA follows: TGTGCCAGCAGCTTACAGGGTCCTACGAATGAGCAGTTCTTC.